This TCR beta chain was sequenced for a study of cytomegalovirus exposure and HLA in healthy donors. Study-wide background: Tens of millions of unique TCRs from HLA-typed donors were held in an early data release. Study-wide findings and caveats: A later look showed TCR association rates differing by HLA locus, highest for DRB1 and lowest for HLA-C. The authors reported that TCR beta sequences could predict HLA-A and HLA-B alleles. These predictions were accurate for most subjects in the first cohort.

Comments on this clone: Its matching antigen is unknown.

Primers for the PCR totalled 60 Vbeta and 13 Jbeta. Generated by immunoSEQ multiplex PCR, the TCRdb table keeps only in-frame clones and is missing some. The sample yields about 200,000 clones, around 80% seen once. The CDR3 totals 15 residues. Germline loops: CDR1 LNHDA, CDR2 SQIVND (reference sequence). V lost 9 bases and J lost 3; bases outside the gene matches: 9. Despite likely unrecorded immune exposures, the donors were nominally healthy at the time of sampling. This TCR was sampled from a man younger than 40 in good health and CMV-seronegative. The specimen sequenced was PBMCs. V usage is TRBV19 and J usage is TRBJ2-1, with TRBD1 matching over 9 bases. CDR3 DNA sequence: TGTGCCAGCGCCGCGACAGGGGGACTCTACAATGAGCAGTTCTTC. Protein: CASAATGGLYNEQFF.